This entry concerns a single T cell receptor beta chain. Per germline, CDR1 MNHEY and CDR2 SVGEGT. Deletions cut 6 bases from V and 10 bases from J, with 13 bases between. The CDR3 length is 12 residues. The sample comes from a study of T-cell memory formation after mild COVID-19. TCRdb recomputed calls from the 5' RACE reads with MiXCR, one row per CDR3 protein. The sample holds a few hundred thousand distinct CDR3 sequences, 16% seen once. The sequence was collected from a man in his late teens or twenties who had mild COVID-19 (a few samples of this study predate the infection). Cell type and time point are not known. The sequenced material came from PBMCs or a T cell subset sorted from them (not recorded which). The chain recombines TRBV6-2 or TRBV6-3 with TRBJ2-1, with D perhaps matching TRBD2 (6 bases). CDR3 DNA: TGTGCCAGCAGCCCGGGGCGGGGAGAGCAGTTCTTC. This codes for CASSPGRGEQFF.